The T cell receptor beta chain under discussion was sequenced for a study of cytomegalovirus exposure and HLA in healthy donors. Produced via immunoSEQ multiplex PCR; TCRdb's table is partial and in-frame only. The sample lists around 220,000 clones, around four fifths occurring once. Comment on this clone: What it recognizes is unknown. Distinct nucleotide sequences in the sample also encode this CDR3.

The donors were part of the validation cohort of roughly 130 subjects. That cohort was separate from the first cohort, which comprised fewer than 800 subjects. Per the germline V gene, CDR1 is MNHEY and CDR2 is SMNVEV (reference sequence). Trimming took 5 bases from V and 0 from J, leaving 9 bases between them. The CDR3 is 14 residues long. Study observations and caveats: Reported results showed that the classifier diagnosed cytomegalovirus status with high specificity and sensitivity. The CMV antigen specificity of a few CMV-associated chains was confirmed through in vitro analysis.

This receptor was identified in a woman in her 30s in good health and CMV-seropositive. The V call is TRBV27, the J call TRBJ2-3; weak D call: TRBD1 (6 bases). Sequencing input: PBMCs. The CDR3 loop is CASSRQVSTDTQYF. In DNA form, the CDR3 reads TGTGCCAGCAGTCGACAGGTCAGCACAGATACGCAGTATTTT.